This T cell receptor (beta chain) was sequenced for a study of blood T cells in healthy people across ages (dated by TCRdb to the mid-2010s). In the study overall: In model experiments, template switching captured roughly one uniquely barcoded TCR beta cDNA molecule for every two T cells. The study measured age-related changes in TCR beta repertoire diversity using deep sequencing normalized with unique cDNA molecular identifiers. The donors were split into four age groups: young (average about 16 years), middle-aged (over 35), aged (approximately 60) and long-lived (roughly 88). The study analyzed two additional independent replicas of 1 million unique cDNA reads from the same blood draw for two donors, one aged 18 to 30 and one aged 80 or older. The research as a whole found: Because profiling used bulk unsorted PBMCs, naive and antigen-experienced compartments could not be compared conclusively. Because donor CMV infection status was unknown, age-related changes in expanded clonotypes were potentially confounded. The long-lived group showed more naive CD4+ T cells, fewer expanded clones and increased TCR diversity than the aged group, suggesting age selection. Estimates of total diversity from one million sequenced T cells were regarded as lower bounds and underestimates. Observed TCR beta diversity per million T cells fell roughly linearly with age, and a significant reduction was already apparent by age around 40. A strong correlation was found between observed TCR beta diversity and the percentage of naive T cells measured by flow cytometry.

The sample holds a few counts of this clonotype. Its antigen specificity is not known. Base qualities were left out, and no much larger clone turns up one base away. CDR1 is given as MNHNS and CDR2 as SASEGT, both from the germline V gene. CDR3 length: 16 amino acids, cysteine to phenylalanine. Only the CDR3 portion is preserved as DNA: 48 bases, with reading frame beginning at the first base. Trimming at the junction amounts to 2 bases on V and 0 bases on J, and the germline ends lie 11 bases apart. The library was built by means of 5' RACE. Sequencer: Illumina HiSeq 2500. A second roughly 6 to 11 cycle PCR used a sample-barcoded 5' primer and a J-beta primer mix. A unique molecular identifier was introduced onto each TCR beta cDNA molecule by a template-switch 5' adaptor carrying 12 random nucleotides. Each sample yielded at least 2.5 million CDR3-containing paired-end reads. First-strand cDNA was synthesized from all RNA with the Mint cDNA synthesis kit, primed by a TRBC-specific oligonucleotide. Following uracil-DNA glycosylase treatment, all cDNA underwent a first 18-cycle PCR with the universal primers M1SS and BC2_uni_R. Concerning the study's data processing: For normalization, 1 million high-quality reads, each with a distinct molecular identifier, were randomly selected from each sample. Instead of being binned into consensus sequences, reads with shared molecular identifiers were discarded. MiTCR, set to a Q25 quality threshold and the strictest error-elimination algorithm, was used for CDR3 identification, clonotype clustering and error correction. Lower-bound total TCR beta diversity was estimated with a nonparametric unseen species model using Euler transformation. The public reads were reprocessed in TCRdb via fastp at Q25 and MiXCR, keeping in-frame beta chains. Each CDR3 protein appears once, grouped with its most common genes and DNA. These V and J calls derive from TCRdb rather than the authors' analysis. The table for this sample lists hundreds of thousands of distinct CDR3 sequences; under 30% of them were counted only once. The biggest ten clones account for 8.7% of the sample.

The roughly 42 donors, aged roughly 6 to 95 years, were systemically healthy Caucasian individuals from Russia. Each donor gave roughly 9 milliliters of peripheral blood, drawn into EDTA-treated Vacutainer tubes. Ficoll-Paque density-gradient centrifugation was used to isolate PBMCs, with at least 6.5 million per sample. Trizol reagent was used to extract total RNA from the PBMCs, yielding at least 5 micrograms per sample. The percentages of naive CD45RAhigh/CD27high T cells were determined by flow cytometry on a PBMC aliquot from every donor. These data were also reused for a study on T cells of mothers and their children. The second publication reports: The donors were nine systemically healthy Caucasian individuals, made up of three mothers and their six children. cDNA synthesis used all of the extracted RNA, with roughly 1.5 ug of RNA in each 15 ul reaction. In the second PCR, the M1S primer introduced both the sample barcodes and 2-4 random nucleotides. Over 8.5 million TCR beta CDR3 reads came from each mother, compared with about 3.2 million reads from each child. Thymic selection similarly shapes TCR recombination output in related and unrelated pairs, with minor effect from inherited differences. Normalized repertoire overlap was always found to be slightly, but never significantly, higher in related mother-child pairs than in unrelated mother-child pairs. With a sensitivity of around 97 clones per million clonotypes, no persistent microchimeric T cell clones were detected. In the study, deep NGS was used to compare the TCR beta repertoires of mothers and children, and features distinguishing related mother-child pairs from unrelated individuals were sought. The mean age was around 42 +/- 4 years for the mothers and around 10 +/- 4 years for the children. Libraries were sequenced on Illumina HiSeq 2000 with 100+100 nt paired-end reads after adapter ligation with NEBNext reagents. Mother and child libraries were prepared a month apart and sequenced in separate runs to prevent cross-contamination. For each donor, between roughly 500,000 and 2,300,000 distinct TCR beta clonotypes were identified. Naive TCR beta clonotypes were estimated from low-frequency clonotypes matched to each donor's FACS-determined naive share, without sorting.

This TCR came from a boy between 10 and 17 years old in good health. The chain was built from TRBV6-1 and TRBJ2-4, with the D gene too uncertain to name. Sequenced: blood. The nucleotide sequence is given as TGTGCCAGCAGTGAAATCGGCCGTCGAGCCAAAAACATTCAGTACTTC. It is translated as CASSEIGRRAKNIQYF.